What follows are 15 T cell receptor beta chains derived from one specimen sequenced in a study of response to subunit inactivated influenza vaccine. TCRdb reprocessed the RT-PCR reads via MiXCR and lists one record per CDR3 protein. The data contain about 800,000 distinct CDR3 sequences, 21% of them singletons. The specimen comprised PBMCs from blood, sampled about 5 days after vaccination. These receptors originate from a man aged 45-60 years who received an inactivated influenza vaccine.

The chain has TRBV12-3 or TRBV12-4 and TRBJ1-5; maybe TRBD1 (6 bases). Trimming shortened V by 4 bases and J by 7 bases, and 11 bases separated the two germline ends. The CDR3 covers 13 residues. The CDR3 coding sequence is TGTGCCAGCAGTTCGAGGGGGTACCAGCCCCAGCATTTT. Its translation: CASSSRGYQPQHF.

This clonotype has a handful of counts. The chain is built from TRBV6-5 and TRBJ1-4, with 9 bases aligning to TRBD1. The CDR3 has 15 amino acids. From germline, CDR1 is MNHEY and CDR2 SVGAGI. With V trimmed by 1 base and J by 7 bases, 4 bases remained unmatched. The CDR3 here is CASSYFGTGPEKLFF. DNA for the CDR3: TGTGCCAGCAGTTACTTTGGGACAGGGCCTGAAAAACTGTTTTTT.

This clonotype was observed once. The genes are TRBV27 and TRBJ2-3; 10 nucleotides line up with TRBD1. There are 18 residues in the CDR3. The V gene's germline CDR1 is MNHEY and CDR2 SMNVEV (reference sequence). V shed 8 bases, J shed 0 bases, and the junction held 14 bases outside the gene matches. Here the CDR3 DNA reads TGTGCCAGCCCCGGGACAGGGGATACCCGGGCCAGCACAGATACGCAGTATTTT. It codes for CASPGTGDTRASTDTQYF.

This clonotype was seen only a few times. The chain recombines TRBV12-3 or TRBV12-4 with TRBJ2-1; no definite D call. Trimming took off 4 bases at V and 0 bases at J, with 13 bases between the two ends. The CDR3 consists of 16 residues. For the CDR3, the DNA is TGTGCCAGCAGTTATGGCAGTCCGAGCTCCTACAATGAGCAGTTCTTC. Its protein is CASSYGSPSSYNEQFF.

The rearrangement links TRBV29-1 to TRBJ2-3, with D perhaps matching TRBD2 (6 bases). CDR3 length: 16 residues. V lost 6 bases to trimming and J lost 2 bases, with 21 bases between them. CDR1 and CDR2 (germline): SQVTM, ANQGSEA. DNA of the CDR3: TGCAGCGTAGCTACGGGAGCCTCCTTAAACACAGATACGCAGTATTTT. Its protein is CSVATGASLNTDTQYF.

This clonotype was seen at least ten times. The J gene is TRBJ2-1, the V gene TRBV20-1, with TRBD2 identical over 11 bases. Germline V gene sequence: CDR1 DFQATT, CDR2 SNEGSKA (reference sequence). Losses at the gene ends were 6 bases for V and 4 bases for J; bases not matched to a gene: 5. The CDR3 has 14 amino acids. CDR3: CSARTSGSYNEQFF. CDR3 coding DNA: TGCAGTGCCAGAACTAGCGGGAGTTACAATGAGCAGTTCTTC.

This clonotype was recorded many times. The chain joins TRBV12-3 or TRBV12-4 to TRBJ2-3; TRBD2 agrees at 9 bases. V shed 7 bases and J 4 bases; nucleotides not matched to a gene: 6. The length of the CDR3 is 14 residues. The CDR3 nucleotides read TGTGCCAGCACTCCTAGCGGGAAGCCAGATACGCAGTATTTT. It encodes CASTPSGKPDTQYF.

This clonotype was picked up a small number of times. This CDR3 reads CSARDGDLAKNIQYF. Written as DNA, the CDR3 is TGCAGTGCTAGAGACGGCGATTTGGCCAAAAACATTCAGTACTTC. The rearrangement joins TRBV20-1 to TRBJ2-4; D gene ambiguous. The CDR3 is 15 residues long. Germline CDR1 reads DFQATT; CDR2 reads SNEGSKA (reference sequence). V gave up 0 bases and J gave up 1 base, with 10 bases separating them.

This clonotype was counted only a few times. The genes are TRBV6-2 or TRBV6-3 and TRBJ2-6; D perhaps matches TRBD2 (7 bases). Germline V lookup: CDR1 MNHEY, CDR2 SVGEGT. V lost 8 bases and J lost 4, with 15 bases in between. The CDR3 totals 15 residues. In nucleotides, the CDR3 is TGTGCCAGCGTTTCCGGGGGGCCGGGGGCCAACGTCCTGACTTTC. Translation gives CASVSGGPGANVLTF.

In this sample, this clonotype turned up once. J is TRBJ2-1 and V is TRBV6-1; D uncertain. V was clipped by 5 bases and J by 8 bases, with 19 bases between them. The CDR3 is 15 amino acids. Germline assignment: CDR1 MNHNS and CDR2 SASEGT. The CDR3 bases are TGTGCCAGCAGTCGGATCGGATTGGTAACACATGAGCAGTTCTTC. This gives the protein CASSRIGLVTHEQFF.

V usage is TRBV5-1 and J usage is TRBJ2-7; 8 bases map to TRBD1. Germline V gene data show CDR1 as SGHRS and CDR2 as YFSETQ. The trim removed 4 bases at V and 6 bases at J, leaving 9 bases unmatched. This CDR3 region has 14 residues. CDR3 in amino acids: CASSGGQALSEQYF. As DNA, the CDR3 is TGCGCCAGCAGCGGGGGACAGGCGTTATCCGAGCAGTACTTC.

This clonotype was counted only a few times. The CDR3 protein is CASSRYRDANYGYTF. As DNA, the CDR3 is TGTGCCAGCAGTCGGTACAGGGACGCAAACTATGGCTACACCTTC. This chain connects TRBV6-1 to TRBJ1-2, with D perhaps TRBD1 (6 bases). This CDR3 contains 15 residues. Per germline, CDR1 MNHNS and CDR2 SASEGT. Trimming removed 5 bases at V and 2 bases at J, with 15 bases between.

CDR3 region: CASRPSGGVEQYF. As DNA, the CDR3 is TGTGCCAGCAGGCCTAGCGGGGGGGTCGAGCAGTACTTC. This rearrangement joins TRBV12-3 or TRBV12-4 to TRBJ2-7; the match to TRBD2 covers 12 bases. The CDR3 is made up of 13 amino acids. V was pared by 6 bases and J by 6 bases, with 3 bases of the junction left unmatched.

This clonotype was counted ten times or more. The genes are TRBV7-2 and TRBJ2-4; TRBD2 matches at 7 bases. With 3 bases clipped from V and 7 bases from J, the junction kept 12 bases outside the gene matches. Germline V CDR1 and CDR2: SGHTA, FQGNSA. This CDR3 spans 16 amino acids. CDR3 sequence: CASSFVAGAAGNIQYF. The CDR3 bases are TGTGCCAGCAGCTTTGTGGCGGGAGCGGCGGGTAACATTCAGTACTTC.

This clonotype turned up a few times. CDR3 region: CASSVTGKTGELFF. CDR3 nucleotides: TGTGCCAGCAGCGTTACAGGGAAGACCGGGGAGCTGTTTTTT. The chain is built from TRBV7-8 and TRBJ2-2; a weak D match, TRBD1 (6 bases). The CDR3 has 14 residues. Germline V CDR1 and CDR2: SGHVS, FQNEAQ. V lost 5 bases and J 5 bases, leaving 12 bases between the germline ends. Full variable domain (rest looked up from reference TRBV7-8 and TRBJ2-2): GAGVSQSPRYKVAKRGQDVALRCDPISGHVSLFWYQQALGQGPEFLTYFQNEAQLDKSGLPSDRFFAERPEGSVSTLKIQRTQQEDSAVYLCASSVTGKTGELFFGEGSRLTVL.